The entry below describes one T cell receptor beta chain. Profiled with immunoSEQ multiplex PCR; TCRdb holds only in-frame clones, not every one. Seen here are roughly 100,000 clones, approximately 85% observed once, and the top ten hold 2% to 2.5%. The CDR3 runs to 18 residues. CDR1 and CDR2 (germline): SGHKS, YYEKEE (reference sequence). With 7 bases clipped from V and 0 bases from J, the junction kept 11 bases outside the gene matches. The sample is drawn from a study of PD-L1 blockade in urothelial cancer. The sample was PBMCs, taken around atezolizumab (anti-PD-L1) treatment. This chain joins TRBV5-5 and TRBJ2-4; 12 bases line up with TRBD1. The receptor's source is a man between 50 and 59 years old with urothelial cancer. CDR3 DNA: TGTGCCAGCCGGGCCGGGACAGGGGGCGTCCTAGCCAAAAACATTCAGTACTTC. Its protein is CASRAGTGGVLAKNIQYF.